These 16 T cell receptor beta chains were sequenced from one sample in a study of blood T cell repertoires in COVID-19. Profiled with immunoSEQ multiplex PCR; TCRdb holds only in-frame clones, not every one. The top ten hold 6.5% of the sample, which has under 400,000 clones, about 90% seen once. Material: peripheral blood. The receptor source for this set is a man between 18 and 35 years old with active or convalescent COVID-19.

This clone was counted between two and nine times. The chain employs TRBV7-9 and TRBJ1-5, with TRBD1 matching over 7 bases. Germline assignment: CDR1 SEHNR and CDR2 FQNEAQ (reference sequence). This CDR3 spans 14 amino acids. Losses at the gene ends were 4 bases for V and 2 bases for J; bases not matched to a gene: 2. The CDR3 bases are TGTGCCAGCAGCTCCGGACAGGGCAATCAGCCCCAGCATTTT. Protein product: CASSSGQGNQPQHF.

The sample holds one count of this clone. V and J are TRBV6-5 and TRBJ2-1; 10 nucleotides line up with TRBD1. CDR1 is MNHEY, CDR2 SVGAGI, per germline. Trimming at V came to 6 bases and at J to 6 bases, leaving 5 bases not matched to a gene. This CDR3 has 14 amino acids. The CDR3 region has the DNA TGTGCCAGCAGCCGGGACAGGGGTCCCAATGAGCAGTTCTTC. Translation gives CASSRDRGPNEQFF.

This chain uses TRBV9 with TRBJ1-2; a possible D gene is TRBD1 (5 bases). There are 17 residues in the CDR3. From germline, CDR1 is SGDLS and CDR2 YYNGEE. The V gene lost 4 bases and the J gene lost 4 bases, with 23 bases spanning the gap. The CDR3 sequence: CASSPVGDTGGGYGYTF. CDR3 nucleotides: TGTGCCAGCAGCCCCGTAGGAGATACCGGGGGGGGCTATGGCTACACCTTC.

The genes are TRBV3-1 (or the pseudogene TRBV3-2) and TRBJ1-2, with 10 bases aligning to TRBD1. Germline V gives CDR1 LGHDT, CDR2 YNNKEL (reference sequence). V was clipped by 0 bases and J by 5 bases; unmatched bases: 6. The CDR3 loop spans 16 amino acids. The CDR3 sequence is CASSQDRTGGSYGYTF. CDR3 in DNA: TGTGCCAGCAGCCAAGACAGGACAGGGGGTAGTTATGGCTACACCTTC.

This clone was counted only a few times. The chain employs TRBV27 and TRBJ1-6; 8 nucleotides line up with TRBD1. Unmatched junction bases numbered 13, after V lost 3 bases and J lost 0 bases. CDR1 MNHEY and CDR2 SMNVEV come from the germline V gene (reference sequence). This CDR3 region has 20 residues. CDR3 DNA: TGTGCCAGCAGTTTGAAGTACACAGGGGGTTCCAGCTCCTATAATTCACCCCTCCACTTT. As protein: CASSLKYTGGSSSYNSPLHF.

This clone was seen once. V usage is TRBV11-3 and J usage is TRBJ2-7; 8 positions agree with TRBD2. V lost 5 bases, J lost 2 bases, and 5 bases stayed unmatched. Germline CDR1 reads SGHNT; CDR2 reads YENEEA. The CDR3 is made up of 14 amino acids. The CDR3: CASSKGLAAYEQYF. The CDR3 DNA reads as TGTGCCAGCAGCAAAGGACTAGCAGCCTACGAGCAGTACTTC.

V usage is TRBV18 and J usage is TRBJ1-6; D unclear. The CDR3 extends over 16 amino acids. Germline V gene lookup returns CDR1 KGHSH and CDR2 LQKENI. Trimming took 2 bases from V and 0 from J, leaving 8 bases between them. In nucleotides, the CDR3 is TGTGCCAGCTCACCATTGGGGAGCTCCTATAATTCACCCCTCCACTTT. Translating it yields CASSPLGSSYNSPLHF.

The CDR3 sequence is CASSSQGRRYEQYF. The CDR3 coding sequence is TGTGCCAGCAGCTCACAGGGTCGCCGCTACGAGCAGTACTTC. The rearrangement joins TRBV7-9 to TRBJ2-7, with D possibly being TRBD1 (6 bases). Trimming left V 4 bases short and J 3 bases short, with 13 bases between. Looked up from germline, CDR1 is SEHNR and CDR2 is FQNEAQ (reference sequence). This CDR3 is built from 14 residues.

The chain has TRBV24-1 and TRBJ2-6; 8 nucleotides line up with TRBD1. Germline V CDR1 and CDR2: KGHDR, SFDVKD. The CDR3 has 18 residues. The V and J ends lost 3 bases and 4 bases, in that order; junction bases with no gene match: 10. This CDR3 is CATSDPYDRGTGANVLTF. The CDR3 nucleotides read TGTGCCACCAGTGATCCTTACGACAGGGGCACCGGGGCCAACGTCCTGACTTTC.

V and J are TRBV28 and TRBJ2-1, with 10 bases matching TRBD2. Per the germline V gene, CDR1 is MDHEN and CDR2 is SYDVKM. The CDR3 sequence is 14 residues long. The V segment lost 5 bases and the J segment 7 bases; nucleotides outside the gene matches: 5. CDR3 loop: CASSVQLAGNEQFF. The CDR3 DNA reads TGTGCCAGCAGTGTGCAACTAGCGGGGAATGAGCAGTTCTTC.

The CDR3 coding sequence is TGCGCCAGCAGCGGACGCACAGGGGGCACTGAAGCTTTCTTT. Translating gives CASSGRTGGTEAFF. The chain links TRBV5-1 to TRBJ1-1; TRBD1 matches at 8 bases. J gave up 4 bases and V 4 bases, and 6 bases lay outside the gene matches. This CDR3 is 14 amino acids long. Germline V lookup: CDR1 SGHRS, CDR2 YFSETQ.

The chain has TRBV11-2 and TRBJ1-3; possibly TRBD1 for D (6 bases). Germline assignment: CDR1 SGHAT and CDR2 FQNNGV. Trimming took off 0 bases at V and 0 bases at J, with 15 bases between the two ends. This CDR3 spans 18 amino acids. CDR3 residues: CASSLDLMGAVSGNTIYF. The CDR3 bases are TGTGCCAGCAGCTTAGATCTGATGGGGGCTGTCTCTGGAAACACCATATATTTT.

A single count supports this clone. V is TRBV18 and J is TRBJ2-7, with D hard to call. This CDR3 region has 13 residues. Germline V gene data show CDR1 as KGHSH and CDR2 as LQKENI. The V end lost 8 bases, the J end lost 0 bases, and 11 bases lay between the germline ends. The CDR3 DNA reads as TGTGCCAGCAAGACGAGGAGCTCCTACGAGCAGTACTTC. Its protein product is CASKTRSSYEQYF.

CDR3 sequence (DNA): TGTGCCAGCACATTTGTCGGGGGGCGGACTGAAGCTTTCTTT. This encodes CASTFVGGRTEAFF. The chain has TRBV28 and TRBJ1-1; a weak D match, TRBD1 (6 bases). From germline, CDR1 is MDHEN and CDR2 SYDVKM. V lost 7 bases and J 5 bases, leaving 17 bases between the germline ends. The CDR3 has 14 amino acids.

J is TRBJ1-5 and V is TRBV28, with 12 bases matching TRBD1. This CDR3 has 18 residues. CDR1 is MDHEN and CDR2 is SYDVKM in the germline V gene. V gave up 6 bases and J gave up 0 bases; unmatched junction bases: 9. The CDR3 here is CASSSGTGGAGSNQPQHF. Written as DNA, the CDR3 is TGTGCCAGCAGCTCCGGGACAGGGGGCGCGGGTAGCAATCAGCCCCAGCATTTT.

This clone appeared a single time. The V call is TRBV7-3, the J call TRBJ2-7; perhaps TRBD2 as D (6 bases). The CDR3 is made up of 14 amino acids. V dropped 5 bases and J dropped 2 bases, with 13 bases sitting between them. CDR1 and CDR2 from the germline V gene are SGHTA and FQGTGA. The DNA for the CDR3 is TGTGCCAGCAGCCCAAAGGCGGGAACCTACGAGCAGTACTTC. Translation: CASSPKAGTYEQYF.